The rows below give T cell receptor beta chains drawn from one sample of a study of cytomegalovirus exposure and HLA in healthy donors. Measured with immunoSEQ multiplex PCR; TCRdb has only the in-frame clones, and not every one. The repertoire holds about 98,000 clones, around 88% seen once, with under 4.5% in the top ten. Sequencing input: PBMCs. The receptors were gathered from a woman in her 30s in good health and CMV-seronegative. CDR3s include the opening cysteine and the closing phenylalanine or tryptophan. The D gene is left open where the match is weak. The size of a clone is reported for some rows only, either as once, few or many, or as a class for expanded clones.

TRBD1 TRBJ1-2 once TRBV5-5 18 TGTGCCAGCAGCTTGGCTGAACAGGGGAGAGGCCTCGAGTATGGCTACACCTTC CASSLAEQGRGLEYGYTF
NA TRBJ2-5 NA TRBV28 13 TGTGCCAGCAGTTTGGGGGCGAAGGAGACCCAGTACTTC CASSLGAKETQYF
NA TRBJ1-2 NA TRBV5-5 14 TGTGCCAGCAGCACCCTCACAGGGAACTATGGCTACACCTTC CASSTLTGNYGYTF
NA TRBJ2-4 NA TRBV6-5 15 TGTGCCAGCACTAAGGGGCGGGGCCCCAAAAACATTCAGTACTTC CASTKGRGPKNIQYF
NA TRBJ2-6 NA TRBV7-3 15 TGTGCCAGCAGCAGCCAGGGTCCTGGGGCCAACGTCCTGACTTTC CASSSQGPGANVLTF
TRBD1 TRBJ2-1 once TRBV4-3 17 TGCGCCAGCAGCCTTTTTCCCGTCGGGACAGACCGAGCTGAGCAGTTCTTC CASSLFPVGTDRAEQFF
NA TRBJ2-7 NA TRBV5-1 15 TGCGCCAGCAGCCGAGAAGACAGGAGCTCCTACGAGCAGTACTTC CASSREDRSSYEQYF
NA TRBJ1-2 NA TRBV6-6 14 TGTGCTAGCAGTGTCAGGGGCGAGTTATATGGCTACACCTTC CASSVRGELYGYTF
NA TRBJ1-3 NA TRBV18 14 TGTGCCAGCTCACCGGCAAGCTCTGGAAACACCATATATTTT CASSPASSGNTIYF
NA TRBJ1-6 NA TRBV27 14 TGTGCCAGCAGCCTTCTGGGACTGGATTCACCCCTCCACTTT CASSLLGLDSPLHF
NA TRBJ1-5 NA TRBV20-1 11 TGCAGTGCTAGTGAGGGTCAGCCCCAGCATTTT CSASEGQPQHF
NA TRBJ1-2 NA TRBV5-1 13 TGCGCCAGCAGCGAAAACACTAACTATGGCTACACCTTC CASSENTNYGYTF
NA TRBJ2-2 NA TRBV7-7 14 TGTGCTAGCAGCAAGACGTCAGGGACCGGGGAGCTGTTTTTT CASSKTSGTGELFF
NA TRBJ2-2 NA TRBV10-3 15 TGTGCCATCAGTGAGTCGAAGGGAGGCACCGGGGAGCTGTTTTTT CAISESKGGTGELFF
TRBD1 TRBJ2-1 once TRBV7-2 15 TGTGCCAGCAGCTTAGAGGACAGGGGTGGGAATGAGCAGTTCTTC CASSLEDRGGNEQFF
NA TRBJ1-3 once TRBV18 19 TGTGCCAGCTCACCAACATCGGGGGTCCTAACTTTCTCTGGAAACACCATATATTTT CASSPTSGVLTFSGNTIYF
NA TRBJ2-3 once TRBV5-1 14 TGCGCCAGCAGCGTGGGAACTAGCTCAGATACGCAGTATTTT CASSVGTSSDTQYF
TRBD1 TRBJ1-1 few TRBV6-5 13 TGTGCCAGCACCGTGACAGGGGACACTGAAGCTTTCTTT CASTVTGDTEAFF
TRBD1 TRBJ2-4 NA TRBV29-1 14 TGCAGCGTCGCAGGGGGAATAGCCAAAAACATTCAGTACTTC CSVAGGIAKNIQYF
TRBD2 TRBJ2-1 NA TRBV9 14 TGTGCCAGCAGCCAACTAGCGGGAGACAATGAGCAGTTCTTC CASSQLAGDNEQFF
TRBD2 TRBJ2-5 NA TRBV27 16 TGTGCCAGCAGCCTCTCTAGCGGGAGAGGGCAAGAGACCCAGTACTTC CASSLSSGRGQETQYF
TRBD2 TRBJ2-1 NA TRBV2 15 TGTGCCAGCAGTGACAGCGGGGGTCTCTACAATGAGCAGTTCTTC CASSDSGGLYNEQFF
TRBD1 TRBJ1-5 NA TRBV19 17 TGTGCCAGTAGTATAGATTGGGGACAGGGATTCTATCAGCCCCAGCATTTT CASSIDWGQGFYQPQHF
NA TRBJ1-1 NA TRBV28 16 TGTGCCAGCAGTTTGATTGGGAGTGGCTATTGGGCCGAAGCTTTCTTT CASSLIGSGYWAEAFF
NA TRBJ2-3 NA TRBV18 15 TGTGCCAGCTCACCAGATCTACCCGGCACAGATACGCAGTATTTT CASSPDLPGTDTQYF
NA TRBJ2-7 NA TRBV7-9 13 TGTGCCAGCAGCGACCGACAGTTCCACGAGCAGTACTTC CASSDRQFHEQYF
TRBD1 TRBJ1-6 NA TRBV10-3 13 TGTGCCATCAGGGACAGGGATAATTCACCCCTCCACTTT CAIRDRDNSPLHF
TRBD1 TRBJ1-1 NA TRBV11-2 15 TGTGCCAGCAGCTTTACGGGCGGACAGGGCACTGAAGCTTTCTTT CASSFTGGQGTEAFF
NA TRBJ2-7 NA TRBV5-4 14 TGTGCCAGCAGCTTAGCACAGGGCACGCACGAGCAGTACTTC CASSLAQGTHEQYF
NA TRBJ2-1 once TRBV7-9 12 TGTGCCAGCAGCGAGAATGCAGGGGTGCAGTTCTTC CASSENAGVQFF
TRBD2 TRBJ2-7 NA TRBV27 15 TGTGCCAGCAGTTCAGCCACTAGCGAGCCCTACGAGCAGTACTTC CASSSATSEPYEQYF
NA TRBJ2-7 NA TRBV5-1 15 TGCGCCAGCAGCCCCCGGCTAGCGTCCTCCTACGAGCAGTACTTC CASSPRLASSYEQYF
NA TRBJ1-2 NA TRBV27 14 TGTGCCAGCAGTTTAACACAAAGAGGGTATGGCTACACCTTC CASSLTQRGYGYTF
TRBD2 TRBJ2-2 NA TRBV4-2 18 TGTGCCAGCAGCCAAGATTATGATGGGAGGGGTTTTGTCGGGGAGCTGTTTTTT CASSQDYDGRGFVGELFF
NA TRBJ2-7 NA TRBV9 14 TGTGCCAGCAGCGCCGCCCCAGGGGGGTACGAGCAGTACTTC CASSAAPGGYEQYF